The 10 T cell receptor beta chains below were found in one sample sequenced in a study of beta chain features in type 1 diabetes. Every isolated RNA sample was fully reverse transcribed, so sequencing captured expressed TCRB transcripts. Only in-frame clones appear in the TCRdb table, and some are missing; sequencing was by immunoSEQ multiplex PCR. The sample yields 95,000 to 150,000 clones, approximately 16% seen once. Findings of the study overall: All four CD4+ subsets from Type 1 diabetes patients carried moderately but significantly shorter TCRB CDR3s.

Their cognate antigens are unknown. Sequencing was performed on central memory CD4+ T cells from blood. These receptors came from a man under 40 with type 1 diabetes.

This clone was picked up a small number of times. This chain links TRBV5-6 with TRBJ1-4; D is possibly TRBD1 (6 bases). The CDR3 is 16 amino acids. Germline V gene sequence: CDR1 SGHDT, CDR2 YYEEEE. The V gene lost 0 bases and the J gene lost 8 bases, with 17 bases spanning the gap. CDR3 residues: CASSLVAMDSPEKLFF. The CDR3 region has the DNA TGTGCCAGCAGCTTGGTGGCCATGGACAGCCCAGAAAAACTGTTTTTT.

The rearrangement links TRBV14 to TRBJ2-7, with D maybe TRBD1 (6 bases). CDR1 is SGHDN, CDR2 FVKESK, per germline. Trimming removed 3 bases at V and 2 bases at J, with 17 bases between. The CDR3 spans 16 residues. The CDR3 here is CASSHITGTNPYEQYF. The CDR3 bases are TGTGCCAGCAGCCACATCACCGGGACAAATCCCTACGAGCAGTACTTC.

This CDR3 reads CASSPTTRQGGETQYF. The CDR3, as DNA: TGTGCCAGCAGCCCAACGACCCGACAGGGGGGGGAGACCCAGTACTTC. The chain couples TRBV28 to TRBJ2-5; 9 bases are shared with TRBD1. Germline V gene lookup returns CDR1 MDHEN and CDR2 SYDVKM. V lost 6 bases, J lost 5 bases, and 13 bases stayed unmatched. The CDR3 length is 16 residues.

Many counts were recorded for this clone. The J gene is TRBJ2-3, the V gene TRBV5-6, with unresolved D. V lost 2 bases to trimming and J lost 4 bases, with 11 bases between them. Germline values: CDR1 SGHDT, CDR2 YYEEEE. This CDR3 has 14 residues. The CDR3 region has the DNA TGTGCCAGCAGCTTTTACCTGGTCTCAGATACGCAGTATTTT. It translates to CASSFYLVSDTQYF.

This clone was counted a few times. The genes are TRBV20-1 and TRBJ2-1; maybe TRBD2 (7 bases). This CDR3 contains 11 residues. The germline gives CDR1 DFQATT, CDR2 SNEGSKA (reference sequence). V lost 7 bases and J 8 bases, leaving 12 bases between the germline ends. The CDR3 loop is CSGGGPYEQFF. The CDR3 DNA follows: TGCAGTGGCGGGGGCCCCTATGAGCAGTTCTTC.

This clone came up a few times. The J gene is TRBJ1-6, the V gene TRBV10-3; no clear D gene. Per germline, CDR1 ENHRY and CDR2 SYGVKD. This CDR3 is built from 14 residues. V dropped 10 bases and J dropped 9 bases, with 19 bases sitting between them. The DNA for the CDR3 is TGTGCCACCCTGAAGGAGGGTTCTGGTTCACCCCTCCACTTT. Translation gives CATLKEGSGSPLHF.

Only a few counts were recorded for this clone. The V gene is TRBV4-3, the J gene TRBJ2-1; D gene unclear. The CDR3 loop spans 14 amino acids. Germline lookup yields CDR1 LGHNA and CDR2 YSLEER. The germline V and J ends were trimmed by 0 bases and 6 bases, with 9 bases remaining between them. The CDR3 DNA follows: TGCGCCAGCAGCCAAGAGTTTACCTTCAATGAGCAGTTCTTC. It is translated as CASSQEFTFNEQFF.

CDR3 sequence reads: CASSQSTDLNTEAFF. CDR3 in DNA: TGTGCCAGCAGCCAATCAACAGACTTGAACACTGAAGCTTTCTTT. The chain uses TRBV14 and TRBJ1-1, with D uncertain. Germline assignment: CDR1 SGHDN and CDR2 FVKESK. This CDR3 is 15 amino acids long. V was trimmed by 2 bases and J by 0 bases, leaving 10 bases between them. The entire variable domain, with the rest obtained from reference TRBV14 and TRBJ1-1, is as follows: EAGVTQFPSHSVIEKGQTVTLRCDPISGHDNLYWYRRVMGKEIKFLLHFVKESKQDESGMPNNRFLAERTGGTYSTLKVQPAELEDSGVYFCASSQSTDLNTEAFFGQGTRLTVV.

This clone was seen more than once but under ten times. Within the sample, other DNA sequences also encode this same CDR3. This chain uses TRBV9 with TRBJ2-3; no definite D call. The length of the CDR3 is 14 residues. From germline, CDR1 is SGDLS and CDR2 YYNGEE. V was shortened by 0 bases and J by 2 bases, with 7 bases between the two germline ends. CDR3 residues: CASSVDSYTDTQYF. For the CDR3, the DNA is TGTGCCAGCAGCGTAGACAGTTACACAGATACGCAGTATTTT.

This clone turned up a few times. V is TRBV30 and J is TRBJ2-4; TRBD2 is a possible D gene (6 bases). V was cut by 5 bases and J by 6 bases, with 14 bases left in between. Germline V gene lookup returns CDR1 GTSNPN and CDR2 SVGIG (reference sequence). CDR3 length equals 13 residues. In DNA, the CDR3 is TGTGCCTGGTCGGGAGCTGTGGGAAACATTCAGTACTTC. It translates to CAWSGAVGNIQYF.